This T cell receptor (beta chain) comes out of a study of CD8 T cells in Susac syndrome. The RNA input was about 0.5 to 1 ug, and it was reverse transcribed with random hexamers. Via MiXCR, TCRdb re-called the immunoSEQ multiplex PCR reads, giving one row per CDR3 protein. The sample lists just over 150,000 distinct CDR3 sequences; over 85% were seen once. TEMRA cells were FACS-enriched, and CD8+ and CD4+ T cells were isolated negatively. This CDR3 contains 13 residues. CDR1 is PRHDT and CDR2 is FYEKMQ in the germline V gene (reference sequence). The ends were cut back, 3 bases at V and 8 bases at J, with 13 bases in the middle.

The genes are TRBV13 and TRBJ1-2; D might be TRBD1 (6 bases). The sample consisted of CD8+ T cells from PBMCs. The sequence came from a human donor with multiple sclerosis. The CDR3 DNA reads TGTGCCAGCAGCTTGGGGGCAGCGTGGGGCTACACCTTC. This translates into CASSLGAAWGYTF.